These T cell receptor beta chains were read from a single sample in a study of T cell responses to AZD1222 COVID-19 vaccine. Clones were read by immunoSEQ multiplex PCR, and TCRdb kept only the in-frame ones, dropping some. Of some 190,000 clones in the sample, 88% were seen once. Sequencing used peripheral blood, obtained on day 0 of AZD1222 vaccination. These receptors were taken from an adult in good health. The conserved cysteine and the conserved F or W are not part of the CDR3 here. Fields, in order: V gene, clone size, CDR3 protein. Some rows have no size entry. The others give once, few or many, or a class for an expanded clone.

v_call: TRBV30; clone_size: NA; cdr3_aa: AWSHRGGISGNTIY
v_call: TRBV7-9; clone_size: NA; cdr3_aa: ASSLTIGLGQGEKLF
v_call: TRBV29-1; clone_size: NA; cdr3_aa: SGQTGMNEQY
v_call: TRBV9; clone_size: NA; cdr3_aa: ASGGGEKLF
v_call: TRBV5-4; clone_size: NA; cdr3_aa: ASSLENSEQY
v_call: TRBV11-2; clone_size: once; cdr3_aa: ASSRGTSGGTSSYEQY
v_call: TRBV3-1/TRBV3-2; clone_size: few; cdr3_aa: ARETGTTYNNEQF
v_call: TRBV19; clone_size: NA; cdr3_aa: ASRGVNTGELF
v_call: TRBV6-5; clone_size: NA; cdr3_aa: ATTQGSRAGNTIY
v_call: TRBV6-5; clone_size: NA; cdr3_aa: ASSSGKNTEAF
v_call: TRBV2; clone_size: NA; cdr3_aa: ASRGDEKLF
v_call: TRBV12-3/TRBV12-4; clone_size: NA; cdr3_aa: ASRPGGWSGYT
v_call: TRBV5-1; clone_size: NA; cdr3_aa: ASSLAGRAAYEQY
v_call: TRBV3-1/TRBV3-2; clone_size: NA; cdr3_aa: ASSQESSSYEQY
v_call: TRBV7-2; clone_size: NA; cdr3_aa: ASSPSGSQETQY
v_call: TRBV11-2; clone_size: NA; cdr3_aa: ASSLGDRDNEKLF
v_call: TRBV4-3; clone_size: NA; cdr3_aa: ASSQDRWNTEAF
v_call: TRBV5-1; clone_size: few; cdr3_aa: ASSMQGAQAEAF
v_call: TRBV10-3; clone_size: once; cdr3_aa: AISLLGQSGGYT
v_call: TRBV9; clone_size: NA; cdr3_aa: ASSVVGEVNTEAF
v_call: TRBV20-1; clone_size: NA; cdr3_aa: SASRSYEQY
v_call: TRBV2; clone_size: NA; cdr3_aa: ATEDRGKGGIYGYT
v_call: TRBV6-4; clone_size: NA; cdr3_aa: ASSDYTGELF
v_call: TRBV24-1; clone_size: NA; cdr3_aa: SEGGELF